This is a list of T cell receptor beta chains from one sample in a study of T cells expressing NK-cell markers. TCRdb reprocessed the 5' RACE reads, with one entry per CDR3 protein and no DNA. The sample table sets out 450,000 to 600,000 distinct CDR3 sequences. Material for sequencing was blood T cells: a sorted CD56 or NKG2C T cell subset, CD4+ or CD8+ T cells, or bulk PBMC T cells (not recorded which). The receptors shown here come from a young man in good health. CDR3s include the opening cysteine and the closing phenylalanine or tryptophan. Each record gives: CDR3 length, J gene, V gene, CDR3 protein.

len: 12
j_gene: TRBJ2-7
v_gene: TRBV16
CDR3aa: CASSHRSYEQYF

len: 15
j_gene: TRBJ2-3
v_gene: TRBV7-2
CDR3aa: CASSLRLGGTDTQYF

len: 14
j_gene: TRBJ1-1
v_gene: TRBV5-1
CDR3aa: CASSSGQANTEAFF

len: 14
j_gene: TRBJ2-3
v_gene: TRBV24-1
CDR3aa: CAISSGSRTDTQYF

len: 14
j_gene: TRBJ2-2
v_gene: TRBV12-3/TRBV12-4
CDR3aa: CAIHREGSGVELFF

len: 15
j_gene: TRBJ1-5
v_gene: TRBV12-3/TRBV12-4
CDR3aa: CASNGQGYSNQPQHF

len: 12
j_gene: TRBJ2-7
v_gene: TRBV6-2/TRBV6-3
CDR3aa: CASNDGAYEQYF

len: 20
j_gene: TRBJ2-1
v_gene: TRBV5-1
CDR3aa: CASSLVGPDSRGGSNYEQFF

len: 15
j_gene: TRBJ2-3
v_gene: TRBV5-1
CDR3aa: CASSLDRTSTDTQYF

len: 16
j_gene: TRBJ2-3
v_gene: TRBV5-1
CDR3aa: CASSLAFGRGPDTQYF

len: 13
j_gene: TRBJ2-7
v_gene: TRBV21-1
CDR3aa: CASSKTGQGEQYF

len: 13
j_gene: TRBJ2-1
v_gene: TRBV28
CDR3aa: CASSLPLKNEQFF

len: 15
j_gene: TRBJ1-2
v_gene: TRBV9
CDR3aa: CASSVDPSSVDGYTF

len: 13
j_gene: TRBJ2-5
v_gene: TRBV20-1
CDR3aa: CSVVAGLQETQYF

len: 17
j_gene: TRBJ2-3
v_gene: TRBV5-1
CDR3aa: CASSLRSAGVPPDTQYF

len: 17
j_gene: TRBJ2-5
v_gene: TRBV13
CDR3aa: CASSLTREGGPGETQYF

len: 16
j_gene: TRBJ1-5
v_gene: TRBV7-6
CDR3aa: CASSPAGRQSNQPQHF

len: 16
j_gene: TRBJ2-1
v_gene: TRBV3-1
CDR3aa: CASSPSGSLAGSEQFF

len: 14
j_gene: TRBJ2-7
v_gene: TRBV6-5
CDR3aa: CASSYTADHYEQYF

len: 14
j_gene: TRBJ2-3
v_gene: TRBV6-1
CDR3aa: CASGPTRVADTQYF

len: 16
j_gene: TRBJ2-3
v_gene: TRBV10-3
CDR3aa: CAISDAGLRGTDTQYF

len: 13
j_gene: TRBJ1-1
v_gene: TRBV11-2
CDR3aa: CASSPRLDREAFF

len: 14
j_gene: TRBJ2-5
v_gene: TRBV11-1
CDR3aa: CASSLDGVQETQYF

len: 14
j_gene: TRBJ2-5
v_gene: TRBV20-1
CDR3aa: CSAPVPRGTETQYF

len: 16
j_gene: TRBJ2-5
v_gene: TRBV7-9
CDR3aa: CASSPGGTNYQETQYF

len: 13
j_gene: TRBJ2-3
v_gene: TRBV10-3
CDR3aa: CASTRDLTDTQYF

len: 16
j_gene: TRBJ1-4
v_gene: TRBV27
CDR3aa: CASSLSYWAYNEKLFF

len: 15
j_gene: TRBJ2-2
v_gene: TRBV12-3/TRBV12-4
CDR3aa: CASSLTGGVTGELFF

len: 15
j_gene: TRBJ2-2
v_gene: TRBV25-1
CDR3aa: CASRPLGGNTGELFF

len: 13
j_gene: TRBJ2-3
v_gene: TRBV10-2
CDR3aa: CASSGIAADTQYF

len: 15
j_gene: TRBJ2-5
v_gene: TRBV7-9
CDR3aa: CASSPIDRVRETQYF

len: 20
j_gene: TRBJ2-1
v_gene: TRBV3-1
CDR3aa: CASSQVPPRVLAGAYNEQFF

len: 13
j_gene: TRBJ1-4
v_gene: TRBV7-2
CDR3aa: CASSLGSTEKLFF

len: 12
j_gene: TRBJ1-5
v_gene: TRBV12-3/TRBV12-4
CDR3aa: CASSNLRGPQHF

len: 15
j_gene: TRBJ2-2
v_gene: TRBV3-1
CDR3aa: CASSQPGLAIGELFF

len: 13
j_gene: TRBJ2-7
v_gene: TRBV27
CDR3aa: CASSRQWAYEQYF

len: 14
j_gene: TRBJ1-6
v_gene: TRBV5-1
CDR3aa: CASTETGTNSPLHF

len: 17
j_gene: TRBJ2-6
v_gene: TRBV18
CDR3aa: CASSTTSGVSGANVLTF

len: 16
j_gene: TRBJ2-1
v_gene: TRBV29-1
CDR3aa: CSVEGTSGSSYNEQFF

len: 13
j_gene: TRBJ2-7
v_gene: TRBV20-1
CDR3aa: CSARRWTGDEQYF

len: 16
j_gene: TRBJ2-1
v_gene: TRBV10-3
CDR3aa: CAISPGGTSGPNEQFF

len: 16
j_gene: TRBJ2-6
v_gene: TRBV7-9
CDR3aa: CASSWDRAPGANVLTF

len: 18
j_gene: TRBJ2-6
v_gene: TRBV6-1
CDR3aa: CASSPLRTGLSGANVLTF

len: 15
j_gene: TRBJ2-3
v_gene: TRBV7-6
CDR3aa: CASSLSQGGTDTQYF

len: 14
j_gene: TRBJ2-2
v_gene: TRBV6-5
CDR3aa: CASSSGRSGGELFF

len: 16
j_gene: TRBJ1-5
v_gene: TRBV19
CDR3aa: CASSINSHEGAQPQHF

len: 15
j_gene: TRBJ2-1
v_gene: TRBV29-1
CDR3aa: CSVSKQGSSYNEQFF